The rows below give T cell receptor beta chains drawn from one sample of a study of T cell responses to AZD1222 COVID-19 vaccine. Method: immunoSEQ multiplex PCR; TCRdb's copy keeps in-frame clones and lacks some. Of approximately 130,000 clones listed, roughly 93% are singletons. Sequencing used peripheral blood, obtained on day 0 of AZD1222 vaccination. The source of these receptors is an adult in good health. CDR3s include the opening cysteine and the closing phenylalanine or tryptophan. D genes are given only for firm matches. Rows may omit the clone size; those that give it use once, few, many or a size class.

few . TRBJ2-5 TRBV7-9 TGTGCCAGCAGCTTGGCCCCAGACCAAGAGACCCAGTACTTC CASSLAPDQETQYF
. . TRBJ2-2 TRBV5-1 TGCGCCAGCAGCTTGGGAGGAGCGAACACCGGGGAGCTGTTTTTT CASSLGGANTGELFF
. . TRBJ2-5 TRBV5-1 TGCGCCAGCAGCTTGGGCCTTATAGGGGAGACCCAGTACTTC CASSLGLIGETQYF
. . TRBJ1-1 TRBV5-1 TGCGCCAGCAAGCAGGCGAACACTGAAGCTTTCTTT CASKQANTEAFF
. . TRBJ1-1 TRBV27 TGTGCCAGCAGTGCAGGGTCGGACACTGAAGCTTTCTTT CASSAGSDTEAFF
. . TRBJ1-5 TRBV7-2 TGTGCCAGCAGCTTGGTGGTAGGGAAGGATCAGCCCCAGCATTTT CASSLVVGKDQPQHF
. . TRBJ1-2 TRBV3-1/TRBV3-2 TGTGCCAGCAGCCAAGGACAGCCCTATGGCTACACCTTC CASSQGQPYGYTF
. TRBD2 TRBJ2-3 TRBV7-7 TGTGCTAGCAGCTCCAACTACTTAGCGGGGGGGCAAGATACGCAGTATTTT CASSSNYLAGGQDTQYF
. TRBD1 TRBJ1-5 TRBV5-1 TGCGCCAGCAGCTTGACAGGGGGTGATCAGCCCCAGCATTTT CASSLTGGDQPQHF
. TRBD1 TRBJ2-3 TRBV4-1 TGCGCCAGCAGCCAAGAAGAGGGGGCCTTCACAGATACGCAGTATTTT CASSQEEGAFTDTQYF
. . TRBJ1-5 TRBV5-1 TGCGCCAGCAGCTTATCACAGGGCGGGGAGCCCCAGCATTTT CASSLSQGGEPQHF
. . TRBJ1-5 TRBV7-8 TGTGCCAGCAGCGCGGACGGAAGCAATCAGCCCCAGCATTTT CASSADGSNQPQHF
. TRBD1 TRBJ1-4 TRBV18 TGTGCCAGCTCACCACCGTTGGGACAGGGCCTAAGGTGGAAAAAGACAACTAATGAAAAACTGTTTTTT CASSPPLGQGLRWKKTTNEKLFF
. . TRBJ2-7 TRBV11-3 TGTGCCAGCAGCTTAGGCGTCACGGGCGAGCAGTACTTC CASSLGVTGEQYF
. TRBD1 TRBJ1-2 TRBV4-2 TGTGCCAGCAGCCAAGACGGGGCGGGACAGATTCTCGGGGGCTACACCTTC CASSQDGAGQILGGYTF
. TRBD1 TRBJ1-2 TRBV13 TGTGCCAGCAGCGGAGACAGGGGCGACTATGGCTACACCTTC CASSGDRGDYGYTF
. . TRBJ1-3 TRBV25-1 TGTGCCAGCAGTGATCAAACGGACACCATATATTTT CASSDQTDTIYF
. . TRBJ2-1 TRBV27 TGTGCCAGCAGTTTCGGTCTCCACTCCTACAATGAGCAGTTCTTC CASSFGLHSYNEQFF
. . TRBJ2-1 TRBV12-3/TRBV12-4 TGTGCCAGCAGTTTCGTCGGGGATGAGCAGTTCTTC CASSFVGDEQFF
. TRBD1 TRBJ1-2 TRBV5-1 TGCGCCAGCAGCTGGACAGGGGCGGACTATGGCTACACCTTC CASSWTGADYGYTF
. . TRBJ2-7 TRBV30 TGTGCCTGGAGTGTACTGACAGAGCAGTACTTC CAWSVLTEQYF
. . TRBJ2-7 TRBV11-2 TGTGCCAGCAGCTTAGTGCAGGGACCCTACGAGCAGTACTTC CASSLVQGPYEQYF
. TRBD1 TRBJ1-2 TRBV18 TGTGCCAGCTCACCGGGACAGGGGATTACCTATGGCTACACCTTC CASSPGQGITYGYTF
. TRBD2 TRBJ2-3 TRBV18 TGTGCCAGCTCACCAGCCAGGACTAGCTTAGTTGATACGCAGTATTTT CASSPARTSLVDTQYF
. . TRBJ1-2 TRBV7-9 TGTGCCAGCAGCTTAGAGGCTCGGAGGAGTGGCTACACCTTC CASSLEARRSGYTF
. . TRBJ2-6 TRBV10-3 TGTGCCATCAGTGAGTCCGCTGGACGGCACTCTGGGGCCAACGTCCTGACTTTC CAISESAGRHSGANVLTF
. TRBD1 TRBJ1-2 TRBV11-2 TGTGCCAGCAGCTTAGATAGGGGACAGGCCTCTTTC CASSLDRGQASF
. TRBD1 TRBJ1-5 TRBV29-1 TGCAGCCCCACACAGGGGGCGGTTCGGAATCAGCCCCAGCATTTT CSPTQGAVRNQPQHF
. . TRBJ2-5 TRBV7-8 TGTGCCAGCAGCCGGCGGTGGCTTGGGGAGACCCAGTACTTC CASSRRWLGETQYF
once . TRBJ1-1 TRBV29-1 TGCAGCGCAGTTGCGGTGGTGGGCACTGAAGCTTTCTTT CSAVAVVGTEAFF
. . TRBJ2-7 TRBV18 TGTGCCAGCACCCTACAGGGTTCCTACGAGCAGTACTTC CASTLQGSYEQYF
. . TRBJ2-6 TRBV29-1 TGCAGCGTTGAAGAAAGGGTCAACTCTGGGGCCAACGTCCTGACTTTC CSVEERVNSGANVLTF
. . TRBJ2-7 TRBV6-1 TGTGCCAGCAGTGCCCCGGGTCGATCCTACGAGCAGTACTTC CASSAPGRSYEQYF
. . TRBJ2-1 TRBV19 TGTGCCAGTAGTCCGCTACCCTCAGGGGTTTTCAATGAGCAGTTCTTC CASSPLPSGVFNEQFF
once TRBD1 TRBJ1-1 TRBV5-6 TGTGCCAGCAGAGCTCGTAGGGGGCAGAACACTGAAGCTTTCTTT CASRARRGQNTEAFF
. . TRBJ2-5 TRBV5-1 TGCGCCAGCAGCTTGGGGATGGGACTCGTCCAAGAGACCCAGTACTTC CASSLGMGLVQETQYF
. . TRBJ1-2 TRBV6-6 TGTGCCAGCAGTCCGGGTCCTTATGGCTACACCTTC CASSPGPYGYTF
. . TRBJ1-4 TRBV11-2 TGTGCCAGCAGCCGGACATACGGAGTTGAAAAACTGTTTTTT CASSRTYGVEKLFF
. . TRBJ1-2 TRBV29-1 TGCAGCACGCCCGTGGGGGGGGCAGGGTATGGCTACACCTTC CSTPVGGAGYGYTF
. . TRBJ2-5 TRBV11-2 TGTGCCAGCAGGCTGACCGAGACCCAGTACTTC CASRLTETQYF
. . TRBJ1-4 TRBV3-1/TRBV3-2 TGTGCCAGCAGCCAAGAATTGGTAGGAGTAGCAACTAATGAAAAACTGTTTTTT CASSQELVGVATNEKLFF
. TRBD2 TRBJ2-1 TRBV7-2 TGTGCCAGCAGCTTAGCCACTAGCGGCTACAATGAGCAGTTCTTC CASSLATSGYNEQFF
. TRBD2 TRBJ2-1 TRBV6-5 TGTGCCAGCAGTTACCGACCGACTAGCGGGGATGAGCAGTTCTTC CASSYRPTSGDEQFF
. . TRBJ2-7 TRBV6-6 TGTGCCAGCAGTTACTCGATTGGGCTGGGCGGCTACGAGCAGTACTTC CASSYSIGLGGYEQYF
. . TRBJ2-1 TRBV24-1 TGTGCCACCAGTGATTCTCGGCAGTACAATGAGCAGTTCTTC CATSDSRQYNEQFF
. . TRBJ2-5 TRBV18 TGTGCCAGCTCACCCAGAGAGGCAACGTACCAAGAGACCCAGTACTTC CASSPREATYQETQYF
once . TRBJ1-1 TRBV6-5 TGTGCCAGCAGTTACTCGACTCAGGGAGAAACTGAAGCTTTCTTT CASSYSTQGETEAFF
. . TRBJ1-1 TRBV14 TGTGCCAGCAGCCAAATCCAGGTTGGACAAGAAGCTTTCTTT CASSQIQVGQEAFF